This T cell receptor (beta chain) stems from a study of T-cell memory formation after mild COVID-19. The CDR3 consists of 15 residues. Trimming took 1 base from V and 4 from J, leaving 13 bases between them. Germline CDR1 and CDR2: DFQATT and SNEGSKA (reference sequence). This clonotype was seen a handful of times. TCRdb itself ran the 5' RACE reads through MiXCR, one entry per CDR3 protein. The sample has 500,000 to 600,000 distinct CDR3 sequences; approximately 18% are singletons. This receptor was identified in an adult woman who had mild COVID-19 (a few samples of this study predate the infection). Cell type and time point are not known. The sequencing sample was made of PBMCs or a T cell subset sorted from them (not recorded which). This chain joins TRBV20-1 and TRBJ2-2, with D hard to call. CDR3 residues: CSARGSIDSTGELFF. The CDR3 region has the DNA TGCAGTGCTAGAGGTTCGATAGATAGCACCGGGGAGCTGTTTTTT.